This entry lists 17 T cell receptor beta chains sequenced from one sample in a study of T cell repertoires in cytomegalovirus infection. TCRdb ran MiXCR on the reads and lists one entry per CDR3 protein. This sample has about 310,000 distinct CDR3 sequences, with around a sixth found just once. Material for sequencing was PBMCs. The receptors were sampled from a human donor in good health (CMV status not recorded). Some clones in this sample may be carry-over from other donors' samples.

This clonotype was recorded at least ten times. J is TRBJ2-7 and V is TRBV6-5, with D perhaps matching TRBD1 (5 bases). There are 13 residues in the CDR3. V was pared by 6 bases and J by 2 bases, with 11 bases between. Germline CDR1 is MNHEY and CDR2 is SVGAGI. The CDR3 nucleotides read TGTGCCAGCAGCCCGACAGAGCCCTACGAGCAGTACTTC. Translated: CASSPTEPYEQYF.

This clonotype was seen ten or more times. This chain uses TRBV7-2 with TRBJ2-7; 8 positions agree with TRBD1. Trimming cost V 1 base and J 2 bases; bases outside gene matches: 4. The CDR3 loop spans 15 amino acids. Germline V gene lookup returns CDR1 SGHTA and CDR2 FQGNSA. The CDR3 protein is CASSLGTGNAYEQYF. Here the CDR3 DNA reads TGTGCCAGCAGCTTAGGGACAGGGAATGCCTACGAGCAGTACTTC.

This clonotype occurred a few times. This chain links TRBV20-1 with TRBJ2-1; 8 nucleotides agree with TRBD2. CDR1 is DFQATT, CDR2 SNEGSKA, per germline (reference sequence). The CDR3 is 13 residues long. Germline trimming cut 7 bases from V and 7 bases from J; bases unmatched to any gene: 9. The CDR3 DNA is TGCAGTGTTATCGCGGGGGGTAGGAATGAGCAGTTCTTC. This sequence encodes CSVIAGGRNEQFF.

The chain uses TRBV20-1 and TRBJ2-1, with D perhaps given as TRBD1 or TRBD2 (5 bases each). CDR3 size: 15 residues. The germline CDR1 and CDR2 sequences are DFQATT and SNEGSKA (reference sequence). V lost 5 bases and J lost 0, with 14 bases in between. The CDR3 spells CSAFPSGRSYNEQFF. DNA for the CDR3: TGCAGTGCTTTCCCATCGGGGCGCTCCTACAATGAGCAGTTCTTC.

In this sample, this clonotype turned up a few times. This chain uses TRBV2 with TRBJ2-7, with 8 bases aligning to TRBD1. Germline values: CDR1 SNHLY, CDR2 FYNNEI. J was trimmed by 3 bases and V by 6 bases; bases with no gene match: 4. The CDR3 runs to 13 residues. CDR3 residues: CASRRQGYYEQYF. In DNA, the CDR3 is TGTGCCAGCAGGCGACAGGGGTACTACGAGCAGTACTTC. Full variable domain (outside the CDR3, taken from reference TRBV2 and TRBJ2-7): EPEVTQTPSHQVTQMGQEVILRCVPISNHLYFYWYRQILGQKVEFLVSFYNNEISEKSEIFDDQFSVERPDGSNFTLKIRSTKLEDSAMYFCASRRQGYYEQYFGPGTRLTVT.

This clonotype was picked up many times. CDR3 sequence: CASSLALPPLGEQYF. The CDR3 nucleotides are TGTGCCAGCAGCTTAGCGCTTCCTCCTCTGGGGGAGCAGTACTTC. The chain recombines TRBV7-8 with TRBJ2-7, with D uncertain. Trimming removed 0 bases at V and 7 bases at J, with 16 bases between. The CDR3 spans 15 residues. Germline CDR1 is SGHVS and CDR2 is FQNEAQ.

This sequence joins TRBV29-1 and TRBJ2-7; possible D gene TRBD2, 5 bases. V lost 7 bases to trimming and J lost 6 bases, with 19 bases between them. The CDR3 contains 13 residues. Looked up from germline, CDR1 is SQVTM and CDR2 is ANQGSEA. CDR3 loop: CSANGIGDTEQYF. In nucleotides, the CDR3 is TGCAGCGCTAACGGGATTGGTGATACCGAGCAGTACTTC.

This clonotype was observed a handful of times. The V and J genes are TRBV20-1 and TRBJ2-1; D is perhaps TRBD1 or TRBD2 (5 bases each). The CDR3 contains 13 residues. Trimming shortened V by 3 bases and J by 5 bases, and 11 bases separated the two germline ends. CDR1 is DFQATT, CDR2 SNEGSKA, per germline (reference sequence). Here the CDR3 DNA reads TGCAGTGCTAGGTCCGGGGCTCACAATGAGCAGTTCTTC. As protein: CSARSGAHNEQFF.

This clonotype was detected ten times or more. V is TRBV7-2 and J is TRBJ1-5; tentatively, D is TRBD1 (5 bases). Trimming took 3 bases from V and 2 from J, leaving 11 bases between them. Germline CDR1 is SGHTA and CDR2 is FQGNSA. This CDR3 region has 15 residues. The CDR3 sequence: CASSFSGTGNQPQHF. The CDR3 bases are TGTGCCAGCAGCTTTTCAGGGACGGGCAATCAGCCCCAGCATTTT.

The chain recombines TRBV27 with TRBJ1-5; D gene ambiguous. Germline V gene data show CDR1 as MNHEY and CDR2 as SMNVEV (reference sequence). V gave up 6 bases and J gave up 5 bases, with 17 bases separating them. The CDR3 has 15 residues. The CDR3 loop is CASSPATLDYQPQHF. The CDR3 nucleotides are TGTGCCAGCAGCCCAGCCACCCTGGACTATCAGCCCCAGCATTTT.

The CDR3: CASSLGRGPFNTDTQYF. CDR3 nucleotides: TGTGCCAGCAGCTTGGGGCGGGGGCCCTTTAACACAGATACGCAGTATTTT. This sequence joins TRBV5-6 and TRBJ2-3; weak D call: TRBD2 (7 bases). V dropped 0 bases and J dropped 2 bases, with 16 bases sitting between them. The CDR3 runs to 17 residues. The germline gives CDR1 SGHDT, CDR2 YYEEEE.

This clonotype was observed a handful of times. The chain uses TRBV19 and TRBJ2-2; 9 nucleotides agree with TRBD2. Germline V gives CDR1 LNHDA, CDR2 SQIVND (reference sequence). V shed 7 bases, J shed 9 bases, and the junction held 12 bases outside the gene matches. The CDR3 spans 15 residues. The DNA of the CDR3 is TGTGCCAGTAACTCTGCAGCGGGGGGTCGCCGGGAGCTGTTTTTT. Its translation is CASNSAAGGRRELFF.

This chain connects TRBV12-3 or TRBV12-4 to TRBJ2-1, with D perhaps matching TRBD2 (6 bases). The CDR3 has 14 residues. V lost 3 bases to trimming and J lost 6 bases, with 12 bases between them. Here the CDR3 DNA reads TGTGCCAGCAGTTTCGGCGGGGCGGTCAATGAGCAGTTCTTC. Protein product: CASSFGGAVNEQFF.

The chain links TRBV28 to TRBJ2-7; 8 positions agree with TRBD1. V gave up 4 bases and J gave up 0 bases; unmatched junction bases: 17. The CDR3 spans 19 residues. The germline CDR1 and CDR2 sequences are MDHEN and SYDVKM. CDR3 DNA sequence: TGTGCCAGCAGTTCCCTTATGGGACAGGCCCTGGTCCGCTCCTACGAGCAGTACTTC. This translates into CASSSLMGQALVRSYEQYF.

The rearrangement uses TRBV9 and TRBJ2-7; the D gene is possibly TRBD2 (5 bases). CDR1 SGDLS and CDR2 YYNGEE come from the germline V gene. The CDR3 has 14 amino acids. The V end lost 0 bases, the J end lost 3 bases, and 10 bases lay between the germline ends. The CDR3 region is CASSVDEGRYEQYF. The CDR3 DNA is TGTGCCAGCAGCGTAGACGAGGGCCGCTACGAGCAGTACTTC.

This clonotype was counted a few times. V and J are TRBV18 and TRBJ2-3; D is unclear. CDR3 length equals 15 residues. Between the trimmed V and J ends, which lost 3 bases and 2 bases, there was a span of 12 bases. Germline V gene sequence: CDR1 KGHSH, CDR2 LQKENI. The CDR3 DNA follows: TGTGCCAGCTCACCTTGGACCGCTGACACAGATACGCAGTATTTT. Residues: CASSPWTADTDTQYF.

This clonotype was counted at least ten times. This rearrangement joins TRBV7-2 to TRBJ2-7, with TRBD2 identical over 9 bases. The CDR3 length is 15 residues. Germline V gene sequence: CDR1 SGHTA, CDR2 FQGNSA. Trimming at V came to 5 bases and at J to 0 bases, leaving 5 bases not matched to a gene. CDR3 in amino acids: CASSALAGFSYEQYF. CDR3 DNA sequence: TGTGCCAGCAGCGCTCTAGCGGGGTTCTCCTACGAGCAGTACTTC.